Presented here are 31 T cell receptor beta chains from one specimen sequenced in a study of identical twins. MiXCR, applied by TCRdb to the 5' RACE reads, yields one record per CDR3 protein. The sample comprises around 290,000 distinct CDR3 sequences, 8% to 9.5% of which are singletons, and about 7.1% rests with the top ten. The same data also contributed to another study, on yellow fever vaccine responses in identical twins.

Sequenced material: CD8+ T cells sorted from blood. These TCRs come from a young woman in good health.

Only a few counts were recorded for this clonotype. This chain connects TRBV15 to TRBJ2-3; D possibly uses TRBD1 or TRBD2 (5 bases each). The length of the CDR3 is 14 residues. Trimming cost V 0 bases and J 3 bases, with 7 bases left between them. Germline loops: CDR1 LNHNV, CDR2 YYDKDF (reference sequence). The CDR3 bases are TGTGCCACCAGCAGAGACGGGACGACAGATACGCAGTATTTT. Protein: CATSRDGTTDTQYF.

This rearrangement joins TRBV28 to TRBJ2-1; maybe TRBD1 (6 bases). The germline V and J ends were trimmed by 4 bases and 0 bases, with 16 bases remaining between them. The germline CDR1 and CDR2 sequences are MDHEN and SYDVKM. CDR3 size: 17 residues. This CDR3 reads CASSSLGGGLSYNEQFF. The CDR3, as DNA: TGTGCCAGCAGTTCCCTTGGGGGCGGACTCTCCTACAATGAGCAGTTCTTC.

This clonotype was detected a few times. The DNA of the CDR3 is TGTGCCAGCAGCCCCAAGACTAGCGGGTACGAGCAGTACTTC. As protein: CASSPKTSGYEQYF. The V call is TRBV7-9, the J call TRBJ2-7; 10 bases are shared with TRBD2. In germline, CDR1 is SEHNR, CDR2 FQNEAQ (reference sequence). The CDR3 length is 14 residues. With V trimmed by 5 bases and J by 4 bases, 5 bases remained unmatched.

This clonotype was seen a few times. V usage is TRBV2 and J usage is TRBJ2-7; D gene unclear. The CDR3 contains 15 residues. Trimming stripped 2 bases from V and 0 bases from J, with 11 bases between. Per germline, CDR1 SNHLY and CDR2 FYNNEI. In DNA form, the CDR3 reads TGTGCCAGCAGTGAACTGGACCTAGGCTCCTACGAGCAGTACTTC. It specifies CASSELDLGSYEQYF.

The rearrangement joins TRBV29-1 to TRBJ1-1; 10 nucleotides agree with TRBD1. The trim removed 6 bases at V and 6 bases at J, leaving 4 bases unmatched. Germline lookup yields CDR1 SQVTM and CDR2 ANQGSEA. This CDR3 has 12 amino acids. This CDR3 reads CSVTGGNPEAFF. For the CDR3, the DNA is TGCAGCGTGACAGGGGGCAATCCTGAAGCTTTCTTT.

There are a few counts of this clonotype. The genes are TRBV7-2 and TRBJ2-1; no clear D gene. The V end was cut by 1 base, the J end by 8 bases, with 15 bases between. The CDR3 is 15 residues long. Germline V gene sequence: CDR1 SGHTA, CDR2 FQGNSA. CDR3: CASSLGVRNVHEQFF. For the CDR3, the DNA is TGTGCCAGCAGCTTAGGGGTCCGGAATGTCCATGAGCAGTTCTTC. Using reference TRBV7-2 and TRBJ2-1 for the parts outside the CDR3, the full variable domain is GAGVSQSPSNKVTEKGKDVELRCDPISGHTALYWYRQSLGQGLEFLIYFQGNSAPDKSGLPSDRFSAERTGGSVSTLTIQRTQQEDSAVYLCASSLGVRNVHEQFFGPGTRLTVL.

This rearrangement joins TRBV29-1 to TRBJ2-7; D might be TRBD2 (5 bases). V was clipped by 7 bases and J by 0 bases, with 13 bases between them. CDR1 SQVTM and CDR2 ANQGSEA come from the germline V gene. CDR3 length equals 13 residues. The CDR3 DNA reads TGCAGCGGCGCTAGCCCGAACTCCTACGAGCAGTACTTC. Encoded protein: CSGASPNSYEQYF.

The sample holds many counts of this clonotype. This chain uses TRBV28 with TRBJ2-2, with 9 bases lining up with TRBD1. This CDR3 spans 17 amino acids. The J segment lost 1 base and the V segment lost 3 bases, leaving 6 bases of the junction unmatched. Per the germline V gene, CDR1 is MDHEN and CDR2 is SYDVKM. CDR3 nucleotides: TGTGCCAGCAGTTTTCCGACAGGGGGTGTGAACACCGGGGAGCTGTTTTTT. Amino acids: CASSFPTGGVNTGELFF.

Only a few counts were recorded for this clonotype. V is TRBV9 and J is TRBJ2-1, with D maybe TRBD2 (7 bases). The CDR3 has 15 amino acids. The V end lost 4 bases, the J end lost 6 bases, and 17 bases lay between the germline ends. Germline V gives CDR1 SGDLS, CDR2 YYNGEE. The CDR3 DNA reads TGTGCCAGCAGCTTACGAGGGGGAGGGGGCAATGAGCAGTTCTTC. Amino acids: CASSLRGGGGNEQFF.

This clonotype was found a few times. The CDR3 spells CASSYSTSGGQETQYF. For the CDR3, the DNA is TGTGCCAGCAGTTACTCGACTAGCGGGGGTCAAGAGACCCAGTACTTC. J is TRBJ2-5 and V is TRBV6-2 or TRBV6-3, with 12 bases matching TRBD2. CDR1 and CDR2 from the germline V gene are MNHEY and SVGEGT. Unmatched junction bases numbered 1, after V lost 0 bases and J lost 2 bases. The CDR3 contains 16 residues.

This clonotype was picked up many times. V gene TRBV7-2 combines with J gene TRBJ2-1, with D possibly being TRBD2 (5 bases). Trimming shortened V by 6 bases and J by 5 bases, and 11 bases separated the two germline ends. The length of the CDR3 is 13 residues. CDR1 and CDR2 (germline): SGHTA, FQGNSA. DNA for the CDR3: TGTGCCAGCAGGCTCGGAGGAGACAATGAGCAGTTCTTC. This codes for CASRLGGDNEQFF.

The chain combines TRBV10-3 with TRBJ2-1; 8 positions agree with TRBD1. The V gene's germline CDR1 is ENHRY and CDR2 SYGVKD. The CDR3 sequence is 13 residues long. V dropped 8 bases and J dropped 5; count of bases not matched to a gene: 5. CDR3 in DNA: TGTGCCATCGCCCCGACAGGGGACAATGAGCAGTTCTTC. Translation: CAIAPTGDNEQFF.

This clonotype has a handful of counts. The chain is built from TRBV6-4 and TRBJ2-1; 8 nucleotides align to TRBD2. Looked up from germline, CDR1 is MRHNA and CDR2 is SNTAGT. Trimming took 5 bases from V and 7 from J; bases not matched to a gene: 10. CDR3 length: 15 residues. The CDR3 spells CASSLGGAPSNEQFF. CDR3 bases: TGTGCCAGCAGTCTCGGGGGGGCCCCGAGTAATGAGCAGTTCTTC.

This clonotype was observed at least ten times. V gene TRBV19 combines with J gene TRBJ2-7; D is perhaps TRBD2 (6 bases). The CDR3 covers 15 residues. Deletions cut 3 bases from V and 4 bases from J, with 16 bases between. Germline CDR1 is LNHDA and CDR2 is SQIVND (reference sequence). The CDR3 protein is CASSMGQGGFYEQYF. The CDR3 DNA follows: TGTGCCAGTAGTATGGGGCAGGGAGGTTTTTACGAGCAGTACTTC.

V gene TRBV12-3 or TRBV12-4 combines with J gene TRBJ2-6; D possibly corresponds to TRBD1 (6 bases). The CDR3 extends over 18 amino acids. V lost 4 bases and J 2 bases, leaving 18 bases between the germline ends. CDR3 protein: CASSYPGTGSPGANVLTF. The DNA of the CDR3 is TGTGCCAGCAGTTATCCGGGAACAGGGTCCCCTGGGGCCAACGTCCTGACTTTC.

This clonotype showed up just a few times. This chain connects TRBV7-9 to TRBJ2-7; TRBD2 aligns across 8 bases. The germline CDR1 and CDR2 sequences are SEHNR and FQNEAQ (reference sequence). The CDR3 loop spans 15 amino acids. J was trimmed by 7 bases and V by 4 bases; bases with no gene match: 12. The CDR3 nucleotides are TGTGCCAGCAGCTCCCCCCTGGCGGGAGGACCGGAGCAGTACTTC. It translates to CASSSPLAGGPEQYF.

This clonotype was counted at least ten times. This chain links TRBV29-1 with TRBJ2-7; 9 nucleotides line up with TRBD1. V gave up 5 bases and J gave up 2 bases; unmatched junction bases: 7. This CDR3 region has 14 residues. Germline V lookup: CDR1 SQVTM, CDR2 ANQGSEA. The CDR3 protein is CSVTGQGMAYEQYF. The CDR3 region has the DNA TGCAGCGTTACCGGACAGGGGATGGCCTACGAGCAGTACTTC.

This clonotype was counted many times. The chain uses TRBV3-1 and TRBJ2-7; D unclear. Trimming took off 1 base at V and 2 bases at J, with 9 bases between the two ends. The germline V gene encodes CDR1 LGHDT and CDR2 YNNKEL (reference sequence). There are 14 residues in the CDR3. The CDR3 loop is CASSQVESPYEQYF. The CDR3 region has the DNA TGTGCCAGCAGCCAAGTAGAGTCCCCCTACGAGCAGTACTTC.

This sequence joins TRBV27 and TRBJ2-3, with a weak D call TRBD1 (5 bases). V lost 4 bases and J lost 2, with 16 bases in between. This CDR3 is built from 16 residues. Germline lookup yields CDR1 MNHEY and CDR2 SMNVEV (reference sequence). The CDR3 loop reads CASSWFPGPNTDTQYF. The CDR3 DNA is TGTGCCAGCAGTTGGTTTCCAGGGCCTAACACAGATACGCAGTATTTT.

In its sample, this clonotype was seen a few times. A read error may produce the germline difference seen at one junction end. The chain is built from TRBV7-9 and TRBJ1-3; no definite D call. Germline V CDR1 and CDR2: SEHNR, FQNEAQ (reference sequence). CDR3 size: 16 residues. CDR3 nucleotide sequence: TGTGCCAGCGCGGGCCCGAAAGAAAACTCTGGAAACACCATATACTTT. Residues: CASAGPKENSGNTIYF.

As to this clonotype: A much larger clonotype is one base distant, so this may be a read error. The chain couples TRBV12-3 or TRBV12-4 to TRBJ2-7; 8 positions match TRBD2. The CDR3 spans 15 residues. V shed 11 bases and J 1 base; nucleotides not matched to a gene: 13. CDR3 DNA sequence: TGTGCCGGCACCAATGGGGCTAGCGGGTCCTACGAGCAGTACTTC. It translates to CAGTNGASGSYEQYF.

This clonotype was picked up a small number of times. The J gene is TRBJ2-7, the V gene TRBV5-6, with TRBD1 matching 7 bases. The CDR3 extends over 14 amino acids. The V gene's germline CDR1 is SGHDT and CDR2 YYEEEE. J was trimmed by 0 bases and V by 4 bases; bases with no gene match: 4. Here the CDR3 reads CASSVRDSSYEQYF. DNA of the CDR3: TGTGCCAGCAGCGTTCGGGACAGCTCCTACGAGCAGTACTTC.

This clonotype was counted between two and nine times. V gene TRBV2 combines with J gene TRBJ1-1; unclear D gene. This CDR3 contains 14 residues. Deletions cut 5 bases from V and 1 base from J, with 11 bases between. Germline lookup yields CDR1 SNHLY and CDR2 FYNNEI. The chain's CDR3 is CASSPGRKNTEAFF. The CDR3 bases are TGTGCCAGCAGTCCGGGTCGAAAGAACACTGAAGCTTTCTTT. The full variable domain, rest sourced from reference TRBV2 and TRBJ1-1, is EPEVTQTPSHQVTQMGQEVILRCVPISNHLYFYWYRQILGQKVEFLVSFYNNEISEKSEIFDDQFSVERPDGSNFTLKIRSTKLEDSAMYFCASSPGRKNTEAFFGQGTRLTVV.

This clonotype was seen ten or more times. This rearrangement joins TRBV12-3 or TRBV12-4 to TRBJ2-1; no clear D gene. V lost 2 bases to trimming and J lost 7 bases, with 9 bases between them. The CDR3 totals 13 residues. CDR3 DNA sequence: TGTGCCAGCAGTTTATTCGTGGGGAATGAGCAGTTCTTC. This codes for CASSLFVGNEQFF.

In its sample, this clonotype was seen many times. This rearrangement joins TRBV29-1 to TRBJ2-1; D may be TRBD1 (5 bases). Germline-derived CDR1 and CDR2 are SQVTM and ANQGSEA. The V end lost 3 bases, the J end lost 9 bases, and 24 bases lay between the germline ends. The CDR3 loop spans 16 amino acids. CDR3 in DNA: TGCAGCGTTGATCCATCTTGGTCAGGGAAATATGGTGAGCAGTTCTTC. Translating gives CSVDPSWSGKYGEQFF.

This clonotype has at least ten counts. This chain links TRBV5-1 with TRBJ2-5; the match to TRBD1 covers 12 bases. The CDR3 runs to 15 residues. Germline assignment: CDR1 SGHRS and CDR2 YFSETQ. The J segment lost 5 bases and the V segment lost 2 bases, leaving 4 bases of the junction unmatched. The CDR3 is CASSFGTGGLETQYF. Written as DNA, the CDR3 is TGCGCCAGCAGCTTCGGGACAGGGGGCTTGGAGACCCAGTACTTC.

This clonotype was observed at least ten times. This chain links TRBV15 with TRBJ2-3, with 10 positions matching TRBD1. CDR3 length: 15 residues. J gave up 2 bases and V 5 bases, and 4 bases lay outside the gene matches. The germline CDR1 and CDR2 sequences are LNHNV and YYDKDF (reference sequence). In nucleotides, the CDR3 is TGTGCCACCAGCCGGACAGGGGGAGTCACAGATACGCAGTATTTT. It yields the protein CATSRTGGVTDTQYF. The full variable domain, in which reference TRBV15 and TRBJ2-3 provide the parts outside the CDR3, is DAMVIQNPRYQVTQFGKPVTLSCSQTLNHNVMYWYQQKSSQAPKLLFHYYDKDFNNEADTPDNFQSRRPNTSFCFLDIRSPGLGDTAMYLCATSRTGGVTDTQYFGPGTRLTVL.

This clonotype was counted a few times. The chain is built from TRBV27 and TRBJ1-2, with D maybe TRBD1 (5 bases). The length of the CDR3 is 15 residues. CDR1 is MNHEY, CDR2 SMNVEV, per germline (reference sequence). The germline V and J ends were trimmed by 6 bases and 8 bases, with 22 bases remaining between them. The CDR3 coding sequence is TGTGCCAGCAGCCCGTGGGCGGGGGGAACGCGAGGCTACACCTTC. The encoded protein is CASSPWAGGTRGYTF.

The table lists this clonotype with a few counts. The gene calls are TRBV27 and TRBJ2-1; D gene uncertain. The CDR3 sequence is 15 residues long. CDR1 is MNHEY and CDR2 is SMNVEV in the germline V gene (reference sequence). V lost 5 bases, J lost 0 bases, and 11 bases lay in between. The CDR3 nucleotides are TGTGCCAGCAGTCCCCTAAGGAGCTCCTACAATGAGCAGTTCTTC. Protein sequence: CASSPLRSSYNEQFF.

This clonotype has at least ten counts. The V and J genes are TRBV29-1 and TRBJ2-5, with TRBD1 matching 9 bases. The V and J ends lost 0 bases and 4 bases, in that order; junction bases with no gene match: 12. The CDR3 is 17 amino acids. Germline V gene lookup returns CDR1 SQVTM and CDR2 ANQGSEA. The CDR3 DNA reads TGCAGCGTTGAAGATGTAGTATGGGACAGGGAGGCAGAGACCCAGTACTTC. It yields the protein CSVEDVVWDREAETQYF.

J is TRBJ2-1 and V is TRBV12-3 or TRBV12-4, with 8 bases aligning to TRBD1. V gave up 3 bases and J gave up 8 bases; unmatched junction bases: 15. The CDR3 totals 17 residues. The CDR3 DNA follows: TGTGCCAGCAGTTTTAAGACAGGGGTGCCCTACCTCCATGAGCAGTTCTTC. It is translated as CASSFKTGVPYLHEQFF.